The sequence of this T cell receptor beta chain was determined in a study of patients and donors after allogeneic stem cell transplantation. MiXCR was run by TCRdb on the RT-PCR reads, yielding one entry per CDR3 protein. This table has roughly 140,000 distinct CDR3 sequences, approximately 40% appearing once. This clonotype was picked up a small number of times. Germline V gene sequence: CDR1 WSHSY, CDR2 SAAADI. J gave up 1 base and V 6 bases, and 4 bases lay outside the gene matches. CDR3 length: 16 amino acids. The chain is built from TRBV10-2 and TRBJ2-2; TRBD1 matches at 11 bases. The sample taken for sequencing was blood, either unsorted or a sorted T cell fraction (not recorded which). This TCR derives from a human donor who was either an allogeneic HSCT recipient or a stem cell or donor lymphocyte infusion donor (not recorded which). It is not recorded whose cells these are; they may come from a transplant donor. This CDR3 is CASRDRGLQNTGELFF. CDR3 nucleotide sequence: TGCGCCAGCAGGGACAGGGGGCTTCAGAACACCGGGGAGCTGTTTTTT.